The 13 T cell receptor beta chains in this list originate from one sample, sequenced in a study of blood T cell repertoires in COVID-19. The data were produced by immunoSEQ multiplex PCR, yet TCRdb's version contains in-frame clones alone and is incomplete. The data show approximately 270,000 clones, 75% to 90% seen once. The source material was peripheral blood. The receptors derive from a man aged 30-40 years with acute or convalescent COVID-19.

This rearrangement joins TRBV28 to TRBJ1-6; 9 bases fit TRBD1. The CDR3 spans 16 residues. The V gene's germline CDR1 is MDHEN and CDR2 SYDVKM. With V trimmed by 5 bases and J by 3 bases, 5 bases remained unmatched. The CDR3 here is CASSPMDRGYNSPLHF. The CDR3 bases are TGTGCCAGCAGTCCAATGGACAGGGGCTATAATTCACCCCTCCACTTT.

The chain couples TRBV3-1 (or the pseudogene TRBV3-2) to TRBJ1-4, with D maybe TRBD1 (5 bases). CDR1 is LGHDT, CDR2 YNNKEL, per germline (reference sequence). V lost 5 bases and J 12 bases, leaving 16 bases between the germline ends. This CDR3 has 13 residues. The DNA of the CDR3 is TGTGCCAGCAGCTTGGTTGGGGGGAAACAACTGTTTTTT. Amino acids: CASSLVGGKQLFF.

The CDR3 region is CASSLDRVRGYTF. As DNA, the CDR3 is TGTGCCAGCAGTTTAGACAGGGTCCGTGGCTACACCTTC. V usage is TRBV27 and J usage is TRBJ1-2, with TRBD1 identical over 7 bases. The CDR3 runs to 13 residues. Germline V CDR1 and CDR2: MNHEY, SMNVEV (reference sequence). Trimming removed 2 bases from V and 7 bases from J; junction bases left unmatched: 4.

This clone was recorded only once. Other DNA sequences within the sample encode an identical CDR3. The rearrangement links TRBV28 to TRBJ1-6, with TRBD1 matching over 7 bases. This CDR3 has 15 amino acids. From germline, CDR1 is MDHEN and CDR2 SYDVKM. The J segment lost 4 bases and the V segment lost 5 bases, leaving 5 bases of the junction unmatched. The CDR3 is CASSPPGQYNSPLHF. The CDR3 bases are TGTGCCAGCAGTCCTCCGGGACAGTATAATTCACCCCTCCACTTT. Variable domain in full (rest from reference TRBV28 and TRBJ1-6): DVKVTQSSRYLVKRTGEKVFLECVQDMDHENMFWYRQDPGLGLRLIYFSYDVKMKEKGDIPEGYSVSREKKERFSLILESASTNQTSMYLCASSPPGQYNSPLHFGNGTRLTVT.

V usage is TRBV30 and J usage is TRBJ2-5; 9 nucleotides line up with TRBD2. Looked up from germline, CDR1 is GTSNPN and CDR2 is SVGIG (reference sequence). This CDR3 has 14 residues. Trimming at V came to 5 bases and at J to 4 bases, leaving 8 bases not matched to a gene. This chain's CDR3 is CAWVSGSNLETQYF. In nucleotides, the CDR3 is TGTGCCTGGGTTAGCGGGAGCAATTTAGAGACCCAGTACTTC. The entire variable domain, with the rest obtained from reference TRBV30 and TRBJ2-5, is as follows: SQTIHQWPATLVQPVGSPLSLECTVEGTSNPNLYWYRQAAGRGLQLLFYSVGIGQISSEVPQNLSASRPQDRQFILSSKKLLLSDSGFYLCAWVSGSNLETQYFGPGTRLLVL.

In the case of this clone: The same CDR3 arises from other DNA sequences in this sample as well. This chain connects TRBV12-3 or TRBV12-4 to TRBJ1-1; possible D gene TRBD1, 6 bases. V was cut by 3 bases and J by 3 bases, with 8 bases left in between. This CDR3 is built from 13 residues. The DNA for the CDR3 is TGTGCCAGCAGTTTCTCAGGGGACACTGAAGCTTTCTTT. It encodes CASSFSGDTEAFF.

The chain employs TRBV7-9 and TRBJ2-3, with 16 bases that match TRBD2. Germline V gene data show CDR1 as SEHNR and CDR2 as FQNEAQ (reference sequence). With V trimmed by 4 bases and J by 6 bases, 1 base remained unmatched. The CDR3 covers 15 residues. The CDR3 reads CASSSGLAGGDTQYF. The CDR3 nucleotides read TGTGCCAGCAGCTCGGGACTAGCGGGAGGGGATACGCAGTATTTT.

This clone was observed a single time. V and J are TRBV6-5 and TRBJ1-2; D possibly corresponds to TRBD1 (5 bases). The CDR3 spans 15 residues. Germline V gene lookup returns CDR1 MNHEY and CDR2 SVGAGI. V was clipped by 8 bases and J by 6 bases, with 22 bases between them. Written as DNA, the CDR3 is TGTGCCAGCCATCTGAGGCCCTCTGAAGGGGATGGCTACACCTTC. Translated, it gives CASHLRPSEGDGYTF.

This clone occurred once. This chain uses TRBV11-3 with TRBJ2-2; 7 bases agree with TRBD2. The CDR3 runs 17 residues. Trimming took 6 bases from V and 6 from J; bases not matched to a gene: 16. CDR1 is SGHNT, CDR2 YENEEA, per germline. For the CDR3, the DNA is TGTGCCAGCAGTCACGGCCCTTACGGGAGGCCTCCCGGGGAGCTGTTTTTT. Translating gives CASSHGPYGRPPGELFF.

CDR3 region: CASSISGVGQPQHF. The CDR3 nucleotides are TGTGCCAGCAGTATCTCTGGAGTCGGTCAGCCCCAGCATTTT. The chain recombines TRBV2 with TRBJ1-5; D remains ambiguous. Germline CDR1 SNHLY, CDR2 FYNNEI. The CDR3 is made up of 14 amino acids. Trimming pared 5 bases from V and 6 bases from J, leaving 14 bases between.

The J gene is TRBJ2-3, the V gene TRBV6-5; D uncertain. The CDR3 length is 13 residues. Germline V gene data show CDR1 as MNHEY and CDR2 as SVGAGI. V was cut by 3 bases and J by 3 bases, with 7 bases left in between. The CDR3 DNA reads as TGTGCCAGCAGTTATGGTAGAACAGATACGCAGTATTTT. Its protein is CASSYGRTDTQYF.

This chain links TRBV28 with TRBJ1-5, with TRBD1 matching over 8 bases. CDR1 is MDHEN and CDR2 is SYDVKM in the germline V gene. V gave up 6 bases and J gave up 6 bases; unmatched junction bases: 10. CDR3 length equals 15 residues. CDR3 coding DNA: TGTGCCAGCAGGGCCCCGGGACAGGCGACTCAGCCCCAGCATTTT. Encoded protein: CASRAPGQATQPQHF.

The chain couples TRBV19 to TRBJ2-7; D is perhaps TRBD1 (6 bases). There are 15 residues in the CDR3. Between the trimmed V and J ends, which lost 3 bases and 4 bases, there was a span of 16 bases. Germline assignment: CDR1 LNHDA and CDR2 SQIVND (reference sequence). CDR3 region: CASSMGSGQAYEQYF. In DNA, the CDR3 is TGTGCCAGTAGTATGGGGTCGGGACAAGCTTACGAGCAGTACTTC.